The 6 T cell receptor beta chains below were found in one sample sequenced in a study of tissue T cells after allogeneic stem cell transplantation. Libraries were prepared by immunoSEQ multiplex PCR; TCRdb keeps only in-frame clonotypes and omits some of them. The profile shows tens of thousands of clones, about three quarters of them singletons. Sequences were obtained from sorted cells pooled from one or two spleens. The receptors originated from a pool of C57BL/6 mice in good health.

On this clone itself: Gene names are mouse gene names. Read data end 1 residue before the CDR3 end; the end is taken from the germline J gene. This chain links TRBV20 with TRBJ2-7; 12 nucleotides agree with TRBD1. The CDR3 runs 13 residues. V shed 1 base, J shed 7 bases, and the junction held 2 bases outside the gene matches. Germline V CDR1 and CDR2: GFQATS, STVNSAI. This chain's CDR3 is CGARGDRGREQYF. The part of the CDR3 DNA that was read is TGTGGTGCTAGGGGGGACAGGGGGCGGGAACAGTAC.

This clone was detected once. Genes and germline come from the mouse. The read halts 1 residue ahead of the CDR3 end, with the missing end drawn from the germline J gene. The chain has TRBV13-2 and TRBJ2-3; either TRBD1 or TRBD2 may supply D (5 bases each). Trimming stripped 0 bases from V and 0 bases from J, with 14 bases between. Germline lookup yields CDR1 NNHNN and CDR2 SYGAGS (reference sequence). The CDR3 loop spans 17 amino acids. The CDR3 here is CASGDVWGSSSAETLYF. CDR3 bases read: TGTGCCAGCGGTGATGTGTGGGGCTCTTCTAGTGCAGAAACGCTGTAT.

As regards this clone: Gene names refer to mouse genes. The read finishes 1 residue shy of the CDR3 end, and the germline J gene is used to complete it. This sequence joins TRBV17 and TRBJ1-1; tentative D call: TRBD1 (6 bases). Between the trimmed V and J ends, which lost 3 bases and 0 bases, there was a span of 8 bases. The CDR3 extends over 14 amino acids. Germline lookup yields CDR1 MNHDT and CDR2 YYDKIL. The CDR3 here is CASSSRDTNTEVFF. The sequenced CDR3 bases are TGTGCTAGCAGTAGCCGGGACACAAACACAGAAGTCTTC.

A note on this clone: Genes here carry mouse names. At the DNA level, this CDR3 is encoded by other sequences in the same sample as well. CDR3 bases read: TGTGCCAGCTCTCTGGGGGCGAACTATGCTGAGCAGTTC. It translates to CASSLGANYAEQF. The full CDR3 protein reads CASSLGANYAEQFF. The rearrangement joins TRBV12-1 to TRBJ2-1; D may be TRBD1 or TRBD2 (6 bases each). The DNA ends 1 residue before the CDR3 does, and the rest of the CDR3 is filled in from the germline J gene. Trimming pared 1 base from V and 1 base from J, leaving 7 bases between. The CDR3 is 14 residues long. The V gene's germline CDR1 is SGHSN and CDR2 HYEKVE.

About this clone itself: Here the gene names and germline are mouse. The chain's CDR3 is CASSNTGSQNTLYF. Partial CDR3 DNA: TGTGCAAGCAGCAATACTGGGAGTCAAAACACCTTGTAC. The rearrangement uses TRBV16 and TRBJ2-4, with D tentatively TRBD2 (6 bases). The observed sequence ends 1 residue before the CDR3 terminus, with the missing tail filled in from the germline J gene. This CDR3 contains 14 residues. The germline V gene encodes CDR1 SGHSA and CDR2 FRNQAP. The V end was cut by 5 bases, the J end by 0 bases, with 9 bases between.

Concerning this clone: Gene labels here are mouse ones. The CDR3 is cut off 1 residue early in the read; its end comes from the germline J gene. This rearrangement joins TRBV5 to TRBJ2-7; 11 nucleotides line up with TRBD2. The CDR3 loop spans 15 amino acids. Germline CDR1 reads LGHNA; CDR2 reads YNLKQL (reference sequence). J was trimmed by 5 bases and V by 3 bases; bases with no gene match: 6. CDR3 bases read: TGTGCCAGCAGCCACGAACTGGGGGGGCGCGATGAACAGTAC. This sequence encodes CASSHELGGRDEQY. The whole CDR3 sequence is CASSHELGGRDEQYF.